The present TCR beta chain was sequenced within a study of a mutant IDH1 vaccine in newly diagnosed glioma. TCRdb keeps only in-frame clones here, not all; method: immunoSEQ multiplex PCR. Here the sample spans 40,000 to 45,000 clones, approximately 80% being singletons. Time point described: week 35, safety follow-up. One vaccine dose held 300 ug of mutant IDH1 20-mer peptide and came with topical imiquimod. Of note for this clone: Antigen: not known.

The V and J ends lost 1 base and 0 bases respectively, with 7 bases between them. CDR3 length equals 15 residues. Germline CDR1 SEHNR, CDR2 FQNEAQ (reference sequence). The sample here was PBMCs, taken from a glioma patient whose treatment included an IDH1 peptide vaccine. The J gene is TRBJ1-3, the V gene TRBV7-9; D remains ambiguous. The origin of this receptor is a woman in her 50s with glioma. Written as DNA, the CDR3 is TGTGCCAGCAGCTTAGGGCTAAGCTCTGGAAACACCATATATTTT. The encoded protein is CASSLGLSSGNTIYF.